Following are 23 T cell receptor beta chains from one sample sequenced in a study of T cell changes during pregnancy in multiple sclerosis. Measured with immunoSEQ multiplex PCR; TCRdb has only the in-frame clones, and not every one. The sample holds around 40,000 clones, just over 90% seen once. The source material was CD4+ T cells from peripheral blood mononuclear cells, sampled in the first trimester of pregnancy. The receptors were gathered from a female donor in good health, enrolled as a control in a pregnancy study.

CDR3 bases: TGTGCCAGCTCAACCGCGGGGATGAACACTGAAGCTTTCTTT. This translates into CASSTAGMNTEAFF. This rearrangement joins TRBV18 to TRBJ1-1; D is uncertain. Looked up from germline, CDR1 is KGHSH and CDR2 is LQKENI. CDR3 length equals 14 residues. V lost 5 bases and J lost 0, with 10 bases in between.

This chain connects TRBV6-1 to TRBJ2-5, with 12 bases matching TRBD2. This CDR3 is built from 16 residues. Germline V gene data show CDR1 as MNHNS and CDR2 as SASEGT. Germline trimming cut 1 base from V and 3 bases from J; bases unmatched to any gene: 3. This CDR3 is CASSEDLAGGKETQYF. DNA for the CDR3: TGTGCCAGCAGTGAAGACCTAGCGGGGGGGAAAGAGACCCAGTACTTC.

This sequence joins TRBV5-6 and TRBJ1-5; possible D gene TRBD1, 6 bases. The V end lost 0 bases, the J end lost 5 bases, and 21 bases lay between the germline ends. The CDR3 is 18 amino acids. Germline CDR1 is SGHDT and CDR2 is YYEEEE. CDR3 sequence reads: CASSLVGDTSKVDQPQHF. CDR3 bases: TGTGCCAGCAGCTTGGTAGGGGACACCTCAAAGGTGGATCAGCCCCAGCATTTT.

The chain has TRBV6-1 and TRBJ2-4, with D possibly matching TRBD2 (7 bases). The CDR3 is 16 residues long. Germline V gene data show CDR1 as MNHNS and CDR2 as SASEGT. V shed 3 bases and J shed 6 bases, with 18 bases lying between them. The CDR3: CASSDQGGGISNIQYF. Here the CDR3 DNA reads TGTGCCAGCAGTGATCAAGGGGGGGGCATTTCAAACATTCAGTACTTC.

The V and J genes are TRBV7-2 and TRBJ2-1; 12 nucleotides align to TRBD2. J gave up 6 bases and V 0 bases, and 9 bases lay outside the gene matches. Per germline, CDR1 SGHTA and CDR2 FQGNSA. The CDR3 consists of 18 residues. Written as DNA, the CDR3 is TGTGCCAGCAGCTTAGCCCCCCTTTCTAGCGGGGGGGCCAATGAGCAGTTCTTC. Encoded protein: CASSLAPLSSGGANEQFF. Full variable domain (remainder filled in from reference TRBV7-2 and TRBJ2-1): GAGVSQSPSNKVTEKGKDVELRCDPISGHTALYWYRQSLGQGLEFLIYFQGNSAPDKSGLPSDRFSAERTGGSVSTLTIQRTQQEDSAVYLCASSLAPLSSGGANEQFFGPGTRLTVL.

V gene TRBV7-9 combines with J gene TRBJ1-4; 10 nucleotides match TRBD1. J lost 5 bases, V lost 4 bases, and 4 bases had no gene match. CDR3 length: 15 amino acids. Germline CDR1 and CDR2: SEHNR and FQNEAQ (reference sequence). CDR3 protein: CASSSPDRGNEKLFF. The CDR3 DNA sequence: TGTGCCAGCAGCTCCCCGGACAGGGGGAATGAAAAACTGTTTTTT. The entire variable domain, with the rest obtained from reference TRBV7-9 and TRBJ1-4, is as follows: DTGVSQNPRHKITKRGQNVTFRCDPISEHNRLYWYRQTLGQGPEFLTYFQNEAQLEKSRLLSDRFSAERPKGSFSTLEIQRTEQGDSAMYLCASSSPDRGNEKLFFGSGTQLSVL.

CDR3 protein: CASSDLAGTEAFF. CDR3 DNA sequence: TGTGCCAGCAGCGACCTAGCGGGGACTGAAGCTTTCTTT. The gene calls are TRBV11-2 and TRBJ1-1; no clear D gene. V lost 5 bases and J lost 5, with 12 bases in between. The length of the CDR3 is 13 residues. The germline CDR1 and CDR2 sequences are SGHAT and FQNNGV. The full variable domain, rest sourced from reference TRBV11-2 and TRBJ1-1, is EAGVAQSPRYKIIEKRQSVAFWCNPISGHATLYWYQQILGQGPKLLIQFQNNGVVDDSQLPKDRFSAERLKGVDSTLKIQPAKLEDSAVYLCASSDLAGTEAFFGQGTRLTVV.

The V gene is TRBV7-2, the J gene TRBJ2-1; D not certain. This CDR3 spans 13 amino acids. V lost 2 bases, J lost 5 bases, and 7 bases lay in between. The germline V gene has CDR1 SGHTA and CDR2 FQGNSA. Here the CDR3 reads CASSLLGNNEQFF. In DNA, the CDR3 is TGTGCCAGCAGCTTACTAGGTAACAATGAGCAGTTCTTC. The full variable domain, its missing parts supplied by reference TRBV7-2 and TRBJ2-1, is GAGVSQSPSNKVTEKGKDVELRCDPISGHTALYWYRQSLGQGLEFLIYFQGNSAPDKSGLPSDRFSAERTGGSVSTLTIQRTQQEDSAVYLCASSLLGNNEQFFGPGTRLTVL.

The chain has TRBV18 and TRBJ2-5, with 9 bases aligning to TRBD1. Trimming removed 6 bases from V and 7 bases from J; junction bases left unmatched: 30. The CDR3 runs 21 residues. In germline, CDR1 is KGHSH, CDR2 LQKENI. The DNA of the CDR3 is TGTGCCAGCTCTCCTTCGACCGGTCGGACAGGGGCACCCATGCCTGATAGGACCCAGTACTTC. This translates into CASSPSTGRTGAPMPDRTQYF.

V gene TRBV4-1 combines with J gene TRBJ2-7; weak D call: TRBD2 (5 bases). CDR1 is MGHRA, CDR2 YSYEKL, per germline. V lost 1 base and J lost 2, with 15 bases in between. The CDR3 sequence is 16 residues long. The CDR3 DNA reads as TGCGCCAGCAGCCAAGTTTTAACGGCTAGCACCTACGAGCAGTACTTC. This encodes CASSQVLTASTYEQYF.

J is TRBJ1-2 and V is TRBV5-1; D is ambiguous. Trimming left V 2 bases short and J 6 bases short, with 17 bases between. The CDR3 loop spans 15 amino acids. Germline lookup yields CDR1 SGHRS and CDR2 YFSETQ. The CDR3 DNA sequence: TGCGCCAGCAGCTTAGTTCGGGGAGCGACGAATGGCTACACCTTC. This sequence encodes CASSLVRGATNGYTF.

CDR3: CASSRQGLAGGSDTQYF. In nucleotides, the CDR3 is TGTGCCAGCAGCCGCCAGGGACTAGCGGGGGGGTCAGATACGCAGTATTTT. V and J are TRBV11-1 and TRBJ2-3; 16 bases line up with TRBD2. Germline lookup yields CDR1 SGHAT and CDR2 FQDESV (reference sequence). V was clipped by 5 bases and J by 4 bases; unmatched bases: 6. CDR3 size: 17 residues.

The rearrangement links TRBV18 to TRBJ1-4; D gene ambiguous. Germline V gives CDR1 KGHSH, CDR2 LQKENI. The V end was cut by 3 bases, the J end by 7 bases, with 15 bases between. The CDR3 has 15 residues. DNA of the CDR3: TGTGCCAGCTCACCGAACTACGGCGGAAGTGAAAAACTGTTTTTT. It codes for CASSPNYGGSEKLFF.

The CDR3 nucleotides are TGTGCCAGCAGCGTAGCGGGGGGGGTTCGAAACGAGCAGTACTTC. Amino acid sequence: CASSVAGGVRNEQYF. The V call is TRBV9, the J call TRBJ2-7; 8 nucleotides match TRBD2. From germline, CDR1 is SGDLS and CDR2 YYNGEE. This CDR3 has 15 residues. V gave up 0 bases and J gave up 5 bases; unmatched junction bases: 7.

The genes are TRBV5-4 and TRBJ2-3, with D tentatively TRBD1 (5 bases). CDR1 is SGHNT and CDR2 is YYREEE in the germline V gene (reference sequence). Between the trimmed V and J ends, which lost 0 bases and 2 bases, there was a span of 7 bases. This CDR3 is built from 14 residues. The CDR3 is CASSLAGNTDTQYF. The CDR3 DNA sequence: TGTGCCAGCAGCTTGGCAGGGAACACAGATACGCAGTATTTT.

The chain carries TRBV2 and TRBJ1-2; D uncertain. The germline V gene has CDR1 SNHLY and CDR2 FYNNEI. There are 11 residues in the CDR3. V lost 7 bases and J lost 8, with 11 bases in between. The chain's CDR3 is CASILYRGYTF. The CDR3, as DNA: TGTGCCAGCATCCTCTATCGCGGCTACACCTTC.

This clone was seen only once. The J gene is TRBJ1-2, the V gene TRBV10-3; a possible D gene is TRBD1 (5 bases). Trimming shortened V by 1 base and J by 5 bases, and 8 bases separated the two germline ends. Germline V gives CDR1 ENHRY, CDR2 SYGVKD. This CDR3 is 13 amino acids long. CDR3 sequence: CAISEYGGYGYTF. The CDR3 DNA is TGTGCCATCAGTGAGTACGGGGGATATGGCTACACCTTC.

In DNA, the CDR3 is TGTGCCAGCAGCATAACCGGGACAGGGGCGCGGACTGAAGCTTTCTTT. Protein sequence: CASSITGTGARTEAFF. The chain combines TRBV7-9 with TRBJ1-1; 10 bases align to TRBD1. V dropped 5 bases and J dropped 5; count of bases not matched to a gene: 11. Germline V CDR1 and CDR2: SEHNR, FQNEAQ (reference sequence). CDR3 length: 16 residues.

V and J are TRBV5-1 and TRBJ2-1; 9 bases agree with TRBD2. The V and J ends lost 4 bases and 3 bases, in that order; junction bases with no gene match: 8. Per the germline V gene, CDR1 is SGHRS and CDR2 is YFSETQ. This CDR3 has 16 residues. CDR3 nucleotide sequence: TGCGCCAGCAGCCAGGGGGGTAGCGGGGGCTACAATGAGCAGTTCTTC. It is translated as CASSQGGSGGYNEQFF.

This clone was seen just once. This chain links TRBV11-1 with TRBJ2-3; D call uncertain. V gave up 7 bases and J gave up 4 bases, with 15 bases separating them. The CDR3 covers 14 residues. Germline V gene data show CDR1 as SGHAT and CDR2 as FQDESV (reference sequence). The CDR3 DNA reads TGTGCCAGCAAGAACACACAGTCCTCAGATACGCAGTATTTT. Residues: CASKNTQSSDTQYF.

The chain carries TRBV5-1 and TRBJ1-2; D is unclear. CDR1 and CDR2 (germline): SGHRS, YFSETQ. The CDR3 has 14 amino acids. V gave up 1 base and J gave up 3 bases, with 10 bases separating them. The CDR3 is CASSLTPDYYGYTF. In DNA, the CDR3 is TGCGCCAGCAGCTTGACCCCAGATTACTATGGCTACACCTTC.

In its sample, this clone was seen once. The chain employs TRBV5-8 and TRBJ2-1; 10 nucleotides line up with TRBD1. CDR3 length equals 15 residues. The trim removed 4 bases at V and 9 bases at J, leaving 10 bases unmatched. CDR1 is SGHTS and CDR2 is YDEGEE in the germline V gene. The DNA of the CDR3 is TGTGCCAGCAGCCCGAGACAGGGGGCTAGTGGTGAGCAGTTCTTC. This sequence encodes CASSPRQGASGEQFF.

Written as DNA, the CDR3 is TGTGCCAGCAGTGAAGAAGCGTGGCGGGGGGCGCTCGAGCAGTACTTC. As protein: CASSEEAWRGALEQYF. This chain links TRBV6-1 with TRBJ2-7; TRBD2 matches 8 bases. The CDR3 sequence is 16 residues long. V gave up 1 base and J gave up 6 bases; unmatched junction bases: 11. Germline V gene lookup returns CDR1 MNHNS and CDR2 SASEGT.